This TCR beta chain originates from a study of T-cell memory formation after mild COVID-19. Via MiXCR, TCRdb re-called the 5' RACE reads, giving one row per CDR3 protein. The sample lists about 40,000 distinct CDR3 sequences; about 6% were seen once. The CDR3 runs to 12 residues. V lost 6 bases to trimming and J lost 4 bases, with 8 bases between them. Germline V lookup: CDR1 SGDLS, CDR2 YYNGEE. The sequence was obtained from an adult who had mild COVID-19 (a few samples of this study predate the infection). Cell type and time point are not known. This chain uses TRBV9 with TRBJ1-3; maybe TRBD1 (6 bases). Specimen: PBMCs or a T cell subset sorted from them (not recorded which). The CDR3 DNA sequence: TGTGCCAGCAACAGGGCCGGAAACACCATATATTTT. This sequence encodes CASNRAGNTIYF. Filled out from reference TRBV9 and TRBJ1-3, the complete variable domain reads DSGVTQTPKHLITATGQRVTLRCSPRSGDLSVYWYQQSLDQGLQFLIQYYNGEERAKGNILERFSAQQFPDLHSELNLSSLELGDSALYFCASNRAGNTIYFGEGSWLTVV.